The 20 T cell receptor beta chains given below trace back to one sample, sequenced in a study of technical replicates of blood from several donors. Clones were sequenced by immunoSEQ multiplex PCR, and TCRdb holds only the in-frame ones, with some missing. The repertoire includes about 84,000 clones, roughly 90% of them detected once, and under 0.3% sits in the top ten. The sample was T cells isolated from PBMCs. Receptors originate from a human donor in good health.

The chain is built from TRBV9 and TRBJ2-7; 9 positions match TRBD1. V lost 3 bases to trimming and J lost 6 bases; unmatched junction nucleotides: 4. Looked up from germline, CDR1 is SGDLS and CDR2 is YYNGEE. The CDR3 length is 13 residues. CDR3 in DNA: TGTGCCAGCAGCGCCGGGACAGGGAGCGAGCAGTACTTC. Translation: CASSAGTGSEQYF.

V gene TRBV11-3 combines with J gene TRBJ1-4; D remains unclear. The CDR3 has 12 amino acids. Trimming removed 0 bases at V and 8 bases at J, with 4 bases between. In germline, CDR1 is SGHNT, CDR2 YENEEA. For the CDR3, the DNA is TGTGCCAGCAGCTTAGAGGGCGAAAAACTGTTTTTT. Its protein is CASSLEGEKLFF.

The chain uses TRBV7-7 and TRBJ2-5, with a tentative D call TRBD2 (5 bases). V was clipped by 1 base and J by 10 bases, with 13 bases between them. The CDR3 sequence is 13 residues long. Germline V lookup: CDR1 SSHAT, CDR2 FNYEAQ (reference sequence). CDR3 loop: CASSLGTSPIQYF. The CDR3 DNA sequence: TGTGCCAGCAGCTTAGGGACTTCGCCAATCCAGTACTTC.

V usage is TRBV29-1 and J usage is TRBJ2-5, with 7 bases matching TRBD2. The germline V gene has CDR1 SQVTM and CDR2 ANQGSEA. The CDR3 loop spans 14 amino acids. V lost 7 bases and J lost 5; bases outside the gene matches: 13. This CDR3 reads CSGLSSLATETQYF. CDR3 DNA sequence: TGCAGCGGCCTTTCGTCACTAGCGACCGAGACCCAGTACTTC.

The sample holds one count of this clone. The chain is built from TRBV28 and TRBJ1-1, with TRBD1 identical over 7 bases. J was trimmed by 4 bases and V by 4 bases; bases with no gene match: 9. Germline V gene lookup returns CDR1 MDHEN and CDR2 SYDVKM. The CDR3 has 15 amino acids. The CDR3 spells CASSSPGQWSTEAFF. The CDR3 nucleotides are TGTGCCAGCAGTTCACCGGGACAGTGGAGCACTGAAGCTTTCTTT. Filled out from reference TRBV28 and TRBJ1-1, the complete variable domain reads DVKVTQSSRYLVKRTGEKVFLECVQDMDHENMFWYRQDPGLGLRLIYFSYDVKMKEKGDIPEGYSVSREKKERFSLILESASTNQTSMYLCASSSPGQWSTEAFFGQGTRLTVV.

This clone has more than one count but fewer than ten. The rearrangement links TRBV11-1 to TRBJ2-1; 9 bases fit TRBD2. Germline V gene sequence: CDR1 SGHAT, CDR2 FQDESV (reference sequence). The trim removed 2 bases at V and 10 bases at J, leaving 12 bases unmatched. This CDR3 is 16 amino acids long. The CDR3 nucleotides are TGTGCCAGCAGCTTATCAATGATAGCGGGAGCTCAAGAGCAGTTCTTC. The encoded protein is CASSLSMIAGAQEQFF.

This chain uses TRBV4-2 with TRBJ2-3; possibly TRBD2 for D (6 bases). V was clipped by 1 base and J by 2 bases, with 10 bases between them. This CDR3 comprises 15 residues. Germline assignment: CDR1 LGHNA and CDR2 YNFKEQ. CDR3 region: CASSQVGDFTDTQYF. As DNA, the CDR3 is TGTGCCAGCAGCCAAGTGGGGGACTTCACAGATACGCAGTATTTT.

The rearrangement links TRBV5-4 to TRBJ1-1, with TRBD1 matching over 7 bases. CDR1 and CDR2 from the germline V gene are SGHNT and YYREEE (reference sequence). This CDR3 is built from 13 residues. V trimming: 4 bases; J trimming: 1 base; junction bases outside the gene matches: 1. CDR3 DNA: TGTGCCAGCAGCCGGACAGGGAACACTGAAGCTTTCTTT. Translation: CASSRTGNTEAFF. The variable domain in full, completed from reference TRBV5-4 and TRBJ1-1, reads ETGVTQSPTHLIKTRGQQVTLRCSSQSGHNTVSWYQQALGQGPQFIFQYYREEENGRGNFPPRFSGLQFPNYSSELNVNALELDDSALYLCASSRTGNTEAFFGQGTRLTVV.

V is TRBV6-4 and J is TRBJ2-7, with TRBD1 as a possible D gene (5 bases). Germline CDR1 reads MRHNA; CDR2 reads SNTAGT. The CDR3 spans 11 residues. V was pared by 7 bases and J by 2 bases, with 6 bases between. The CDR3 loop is CASKQAYEQYF. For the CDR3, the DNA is TGTGCCAGCAAACAGGCCTACGAGCAGTACTTC.

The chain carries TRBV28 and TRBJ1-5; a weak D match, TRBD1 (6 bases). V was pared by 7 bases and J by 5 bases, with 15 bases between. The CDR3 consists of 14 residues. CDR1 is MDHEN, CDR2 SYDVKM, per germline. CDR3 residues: CASNFRGRYQPQHF. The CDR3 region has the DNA TGTGCCAGCAACTTCAGGGGACGGTATCAGCCCCAGCATTTT. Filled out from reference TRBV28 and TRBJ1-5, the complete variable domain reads DVKVTQSSRYLVKRTGEKVFLECVQDMDHENMFWYRQDPGLGLRLIYFSYDVKMKEKGDIPEGYSVSREKKERFSLILESASTNQTSMYLCASNFRGRYQPQHFGDGTRLSIL.

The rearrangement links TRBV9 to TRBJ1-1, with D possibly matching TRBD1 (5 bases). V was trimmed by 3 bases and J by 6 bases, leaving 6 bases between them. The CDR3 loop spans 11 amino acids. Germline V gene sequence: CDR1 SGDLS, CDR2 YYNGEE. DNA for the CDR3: TGTGCCAGCAGCGAAGGGGCTGAAGCTTTCTTT. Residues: CASSEGAEAFF.

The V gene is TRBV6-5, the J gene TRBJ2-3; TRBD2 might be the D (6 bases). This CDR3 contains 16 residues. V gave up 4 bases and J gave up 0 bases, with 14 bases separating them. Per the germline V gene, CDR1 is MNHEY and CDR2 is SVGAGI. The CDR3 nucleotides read TGTGCCAGCAGTTTGCCTGCGGGGCAGAGCACAGATACGCAGTATTTT. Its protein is CASSLPAGQSTDTQYF.

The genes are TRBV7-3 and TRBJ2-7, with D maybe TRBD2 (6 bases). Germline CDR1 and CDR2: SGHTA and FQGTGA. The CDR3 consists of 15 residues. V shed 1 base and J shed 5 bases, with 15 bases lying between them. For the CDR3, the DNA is TGTGCCAGCAGCTTAAAACACGGGGGTGTCAACGAGCAGTACTTC. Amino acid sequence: CASSLKHGGVNEQYF.

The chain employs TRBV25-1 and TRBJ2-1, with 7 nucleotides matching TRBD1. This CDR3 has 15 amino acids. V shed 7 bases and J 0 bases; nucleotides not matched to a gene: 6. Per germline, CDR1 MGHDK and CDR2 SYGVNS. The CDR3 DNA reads TGTGCCAGCACCAGACAGGGTAGCTCCTACAATGAGCAGTTCTTC. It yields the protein CASTRQGSSYNEQFF. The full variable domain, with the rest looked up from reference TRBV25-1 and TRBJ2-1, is EADIYQTPRYLVIGTGKKITLECSQTMGHDKMYWYQQDPGMELHLIHYSYGVNSTEKGDLSSESTVSRIRTEHFPLTLESARPSHTSQYLCASTRQGSSYNEQFFGPGTRLTVL.

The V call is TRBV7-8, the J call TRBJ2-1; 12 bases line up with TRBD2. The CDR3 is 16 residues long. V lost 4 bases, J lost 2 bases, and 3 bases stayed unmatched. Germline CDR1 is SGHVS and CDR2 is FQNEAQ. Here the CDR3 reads CASSSRLAGAYNEQFF. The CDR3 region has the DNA TGTGCCAGCAGCTCCAGACTAGCGGGGGCCTACAATGAGCAGTTCTTC.

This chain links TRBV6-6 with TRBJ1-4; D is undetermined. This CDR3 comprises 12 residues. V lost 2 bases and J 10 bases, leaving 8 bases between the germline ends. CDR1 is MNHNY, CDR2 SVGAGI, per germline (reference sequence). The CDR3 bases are TGTGCCAGCAGTTACGCGTGGGCAAAACTGTTTTTT. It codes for CASSYAWAKLFF.

CDR3 region: CASSPQETQYF. CDR3 in DNA: TGTGCCAGTTCTCCCCAAGAGACCCAGTACTTC. V is TRBV28 and J is TRBJ2-5; no clear D gene. CDR3 length: 11 residues. Trimming left V 9 bases short and J 1 base short, with 6 bases between. Germline loops: CDR1 MDHEN, CDR2 SYDVKM.

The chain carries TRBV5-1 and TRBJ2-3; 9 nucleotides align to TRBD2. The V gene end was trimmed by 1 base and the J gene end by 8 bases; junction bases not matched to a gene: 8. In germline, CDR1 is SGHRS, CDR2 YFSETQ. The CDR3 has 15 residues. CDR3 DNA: TGCGCCAGCAGCTTGTCTGGACTAGCGATCACTACGCAGTATTTT. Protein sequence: CASSLSGLAITTQYF. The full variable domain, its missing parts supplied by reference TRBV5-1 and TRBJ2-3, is KAGVTQTPRYLIKTRGQQVTLSCSPISGHRSVSWYQQTPGQGLQFLFEYFSETQRNKGNFPGRFSGRQFSNSRSEMNVSTLELGDSALYLCASSLSGLAITTQYFGPGTRLTVL.

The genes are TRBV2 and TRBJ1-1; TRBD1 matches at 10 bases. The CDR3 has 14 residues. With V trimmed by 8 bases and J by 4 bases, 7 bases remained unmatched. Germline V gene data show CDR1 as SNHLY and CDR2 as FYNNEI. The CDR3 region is CASDWTGGVTEAFF. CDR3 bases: TGTGCCAGCGATTGGACAGGGGGGGTCACTGAAGCTTTCTTT.

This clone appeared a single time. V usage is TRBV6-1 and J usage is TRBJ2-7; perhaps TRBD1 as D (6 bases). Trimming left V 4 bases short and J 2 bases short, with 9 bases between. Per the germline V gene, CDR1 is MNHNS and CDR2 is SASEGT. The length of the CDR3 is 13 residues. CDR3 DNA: TGTGCCAGCAGTGCCGGACAGACCTACGAGCAGTACTTC. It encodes CASSAGQTYEQYF.